Given below is one T cell receptor beta chain in context. What this receptor recognizes is not known. No much larger clonotype is one base removed from it; base qualities were not supplied. Per the publication, the time point label means: about 28 days (+/-7) after the second vaccine dose. Because spike-specific TCR depth and breadth did not differ between the two schedules, AZD1222 recipients who got a second dose at roughly 4 weeks were pooled with those who got a second dose at roughly 12 weeks. Samples from vaccinated people were obtained from the UK trials COV001 and COV002, which included a single-blind randomized controlled phase 2/3 trial of AZD1222 (ChAdOx1 nCoV-19) in healthy adults. For TCRbeta chain sequencing, PBMC samples from trial participants were taken at day 0 and at day 28 after the second dose. This sample is drawn from a study of T cell responses to AZD1222 COVID-19 vaccine (dated by TCRdb to the early 2020s). As for the study more broadly: A total of approximately 250 trial participants underwent TCR sequencing, of whom about 210 had received two doses of AZD1222 and some 26 had received two doses of the MenACWY control vaccine. Enrollment into the trials was organized by age into subgroups of 18-55, 56-69 and 70-plus years, and those subgroups contained about 160, 30 and 59 TCR-sequenced participants, respectively. Results the study describes overall, beyond this receptor: Because no samples from the day 14 peak response were available, repertoires could be characterized only after the peak T cell response. Reportedly, close to half of the unique spike-specific TCRs recognized epitopes lying outside the regions that are mutated in the B.1.351 and B.1.1.7 variants. Vaccine-associated CD4 TCRs spanned the whole spike protein, with dominant responses in regions 160-218 and 743-854. Most participants were white British and females outnumbered males, and the authors suggested that clonal diversity may have been underestimated. The 56-69-year group was small, and its depth increase did not reach significance, likely because of low power. After two AZD1222 doses, spike-specific TCR breadth and depth were significantly higher than at day 0 and than in MenACWY recipients. Conclusions about previously exposed vaccinees are limited, since just a handful of AZD1222 recipients were seropositive for SARS-CoV-2 at baseline.

Taken from the germline V gene, the CDR1 and CDR2 loops are MNHEY and SVGAGI. The junction shows trimming of 3 bases on V and 6 bases on J, plus 15 bases between the germline ends. Including the terminal cysteine and phenylalanine, the CDR3 comprises 14 residues. Kept here is only the CDR3 DNA, which spans 42 bases and is read in frame from base 1. The CDR3 regions of human TCRbeta chains were analyzed by immunosequencing. The authors processed their data as follows. Repertoire TCRs were checked for matches against a reference library of SARS-CoV-2-specific TCRs that had been generated using the MIRA antigen-specificity platform. Breadth was defined as the fraction of unique TCRs that were SARS-CoV-2-associated, and depth was defined as the fraction of total T cells that were SARS-CoV-2-associated. Each spike-specific TCR was assigned to its reactive spike region and to a CD4 or CD8 class using the MIRA data. Log10-transformed breadth and depth values were compared by one-way ANOVA with Sidak's multiple comparisons tests. TCRdb re-hosts the immuneACCESS table, in-frame sequences only. Its copies lack some clones; in the studies checked, an unresolved V gene accounts for under half of them, and the cause for the rest is not known. V, J and clone size are those of that table, while D and trimming were read from the DNA. Within this sample are approximately 200,000 clones, with roughly 92% of them counted one time only. The ten largest clones add up to 1% of the sample.

The clonotype comes from an adult who received the AZD1222 COVID-19 vaccine. Here the chain combines TRBV6-5 and TRBJ2-7; the D gene is possibly TRBD2, with 5 bases matching. The input for sequencing was peripheral blood, taken 28 days after the second AZD1222 dose. The DNA sequence is given as TGTGCCAGCAGTTATTGGAGGACTCACCCCGAGCAGTACTTC. This encodes CASSYWRTHPEQYF.